This TCR beta chain comes out of a study of OX40 agonist ivuxolimab in advanced cancers. Study-level background: Patients were given ivuxolimab, an antibody that agonizes OX40 (CD134). Partial responses, seen in three patients, involved one hepatocellular carcinoma and two cutaneous melanomas.

TCRdb's table, derived via immunoSEQ multiplex PCR, lists solely in-frame clones and lacks some. The profile shows thousands of clones, 90% of them singletons. Whole-study results and caveats: The study found that CD8+ T cells averaged more expanded clones than CD4+.

About this clone itself: What it binds is unknown.

Here the sequenced sample was CD4+ or CD8+ T cells sorted from blood, taken in a trial of the OX40 agonist ivuxolimab. This TCR was recovered from an adult with an advanced solid tumor such as melanoma, head and neck, liver or kidney cancer.

CDR3 bases: TGTGCCAGCAGCTTTCCCGGACAGGGTACTCTCGAACAGTACTTC. The encoded protein is CASSFPGQGTLEQYF. V and J are TRBV7-8 and TRBJ2-7; 8 positions match TRBD1. CDR3 size: 15 residues. Germline assignment: CDR1 SGHVS and CDR2 FQNEAQ. V trimming: 3 bases; J trimming: 10 bases; junction bases outside the gene matches: 14.